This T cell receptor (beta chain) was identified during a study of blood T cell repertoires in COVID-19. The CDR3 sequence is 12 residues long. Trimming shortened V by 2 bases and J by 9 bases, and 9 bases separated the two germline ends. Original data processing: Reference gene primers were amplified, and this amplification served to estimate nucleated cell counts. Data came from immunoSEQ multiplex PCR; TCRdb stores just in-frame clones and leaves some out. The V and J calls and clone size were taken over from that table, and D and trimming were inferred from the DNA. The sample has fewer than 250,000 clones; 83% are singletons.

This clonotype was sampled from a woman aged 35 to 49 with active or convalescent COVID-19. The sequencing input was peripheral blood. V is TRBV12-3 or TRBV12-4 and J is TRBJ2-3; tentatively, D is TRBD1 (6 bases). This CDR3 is CASSLFRGTQYF. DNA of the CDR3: TGTGCCAGCAGTTTATTTAGGGGGACGCAGTATTTT.